The 29 T cell receptor beta chains below come from one sample, sequenced in a study of cytomegalovirus exposure and HLA in healthy donors. The study ran its PCR with 60 Vbeta and 13 Jbeta primers. Clones were sequenced by immunoSEQ multiplex PCR, and TCRdb holds only the in-frame ones, with some missing. The sample has about 99,000 clones, around 60% seen once; the top ten hold 2.5% to 4%. The sequenced sample consisted of PBMCs. These TCRs come from a woman aged 50 to 60 in good health and CMV-seronegative.

The CDR3 reads CASNQGVAFF. The CDR3 nucleotides are TGTGCCAGCAATCAGGGGGTAGCTTTCTTT. J is TRBJ1-1 and V is TRBV6-1; 7 bases map to TRBD1. Per germline, CDR1 MNHNS and CDR2 SASEGT. V shed 7 bases and J 10 bases; nucleotides not matched to a gene: 3. This CDR3 region has 10 residues.

CDR3 amino acids: CASSLPGQGQYF. Written as DNA, the CDR3 is TGTGCCAGCAGCCTCCCGGGACAGGGCCAGTATTTT. The rearrangement joins TRBV5-4 to TRBJ2-3, with 9 bases matching TRBD1. Trimming cost V 4 bases and J 12 bases; bases outside gene matches: 6. The CDR3 length is 12 residues. CDR1 is SGHNT, CDR2 YYREEE, per germline (reference sequence).

The rearrangement links TRBV2 to TRBJ1-1, with 7 bases that match TRBD1. The CDR3 totals 15 residues. V gave up 5 bases and J gave up 1 base; unmatched junction bases: 7. Germline V gene lookup returns CDR1 SNHLY and CDR2 FYNNEI. CDR3 residues: CASSPGQMRNTEAFF. CDR3 bases: TGTGCCAGCAGTCCGGGACAGATGAGGAACACTGAAGCTTTCTTT.

A word on this clone: At one boundary the junction diverges from the germline segment, which might be a read error. This chain joins TRBV6-5 and TRBJ1-2; TRBD1 agrees at 7 bases. Germline V CDR1 and CDR2: MNHEY, SVGAGI. CDR3 length equals 12 residues. The CDR3 is CASSSDRSRMAF. For the CDR3, the DNA is TGTGCCAGCAGTTCGGACAGGTCTCGAATGGCCTTC.

The chain carries TRBV2 and TRBJ1-6, with a possible D match to TRBD1 (6 bases). Germline CDR1 SNHLY, CDR2 FYNNEI. V dropped 6 bases and J dropped 16 bases, with 13 bases sitting between them. This CDR3 is built from 11 residues. The CDR3 here is CASSLDRPLHF. CDR3 nucleotide sequence: TGTGCCAGCAGCCTAGACAGGCCGCTCCACTTT.

V and J are TRBV10-2 and TRBJ2-7, with D maybe TRBD1 (5 bases). V shed 6 bases and J shed 7 bases, with 19 bases lying between them. CDR3 length equals 14 residues. Germline V gene data show CDR1 as WSHSY and CDR2 as SAAADI. The CDR3: CASRDATVDGEQYF. For the CDR3, the DNA is TGCGCCAGCAGGGACGCGACAGTCGACGGGGAGCAGTACTTC.

This chain connects TRBV30 to TRBJ2-5; D remains unclear. V was cut by 1 base and J by 5 bases, with 14 bases left in between. CDR1 and CDR2 (germline): GTSNPN, SVGIG (reference sequence). The CDR3 spans 14 residues. In DNA form, the CDR3 reads TGTGCCTGGAGTGGCGGCCCGGGTTCGGAGACCCAGTACTTC. Residues: CAWSGGPGSETQYF.

This clone was picked up a small number of times. This chain uses TRBV19 with TRBJ1-2, with 7 bases that match TRBD1. The CDR3 spans 16 residues. V was pared by 4 bases and J by 2 bases, with 10 bases of the junction left unmatched. Looked up from germline, CDR1 is LNHDA and CDR2 is SQIVND (reference sequence). The CDR3 loop reads CASSTQGQILNYGYTF. In DNA form, the CDR3 reads TGTGCCAGTAGTACCCAGGGACAGATACTAAACTATGGCTACACCTTC.

The chain combines TRBV2 with TRBJ2-7, with 8 bases lining up with TRBD1. The CDR3 totals 14 residues. J gave up 0 bases and V 8 bases, and 6 bases lay outside the gene matches. Germline V lookup: CDR1 SNHLY, CDR2 FYNNEI. CDR3 sequence (DNA): TGTGCCAGCGGGGACAGGAGAAGCTCCTACGAGCAGTACTTC. This codes for CASGDRRSSYEQYF.

The V call is TRBV2, the J call TRBJ1-6; no clear D gene. The CDR3 consists of 13 residues. V was shortened by 2 bases and J by 7 bases, with 6 bases between the two germline ends. Germline V gene data show CDR1 as SNHLY and CDR2 as FYNNEI. CDR3 nucleotide sequence: TGTGCCAGCAGTGAAAATTTAAATTCACCCCTCCACTTT. It is translated as CASSENLNSPLHF.

This clone has only a few counts. V usage is TRBV21-1 and J usage is TRBJ1-2; the table calls TRBD1, which could not be checked here. TRBV21-1 is a listed pseudogene. The CDR3 loop spans 14 amino acids. CDR3 DNA: TGTGCCAGCAGCCCGGGACATCTTAACTATGGCTACACCTTC. Protein product: CASSPGHLNYGYTF.

This rearrangement joins TRBV5-1 to TRBJ2-1; 7 bases fit TRBD1. V gave up 4 bases and J gave up 2 bases; unmatched junction bases: 3. The germline gives CDR1 SGHRS, CDR2 YFSETQ. This CDR3 region has 14 residues. The chain's CDR3 is CASSTGQAYNEQFF. CDR3 coding DNA: TGCGCCAGCAGCACTGGACAGGCCTACAATGAGCAGTTCTTC.

The V gene is TRBV27, the J gene TRBJ2-1; 10 bases line up with TRBD2. The germline V gene encodes CDR1 MNHEY and CDR2 SMNVEV (reference sequence). V shed 6 bases and J 2 bases; nucleotides not matched to a gene: 7. This CDR3 contains 16 residues. The CDR3 region has the DNA TGTGCCAGCAGCCAAGAAGGACTAGCGGCCTACAATGAGCAGTTCTTC. It codes for CASSQEGLAAYNEQFF.

In this sample, this clone turned up a few times. The V call is TRBV28, the J call TRBJ2-5, with D perhaps matching TRBD2 (5 bases). The length of the CDR3 is 14 residues. Germline loops: CDR1 MDHEN, CDR2 SYDVKM. V was pared by 5 bases and J by 0 bases, with 10 bases between. The CDR3 DNA reads as TGTGCCAGCAGTCATCACGGGAACCAAGAGACCCAGTACTTC. Residues: CASSHHGNQETQYF.

This clone was found once. The chain links TRBV11-2 to TRBJ2-7, with 11 bases that match TRBD1. The germline CDR1 and CDR2 sequences are SGHAT and FQNNGV. The CDR3 has 14 amino acids. The J segment lost 4 bases and the V segment lost 3 bases, leaving 2 bases of the junction unmatched. The CDR3 spells CASSLDRGRYEQYF. The CDR3, as DNA: TGTGCCAGCAGCTTGGACAGGGGGCGGTACGAGCAGTACTTC.

Only a few counts were recorded for this clone. The chain couples TRBV7-9 to TRBJ1-1, with TRBD1 matching over 7 bases. The CDR3 consists of 13 residues. The J segment lost 2 bases and the V segment lost 5 bases, leaving 2 bases of the junction unmatched. Germline V lookup: CDR1 SEHNR, CDR2 FQNEAQ (reference sequence). The CDR3 sequence is CASSDRVNTEAFF. The DNA for the CDR3 is TGTGCCAGCAGCGACAGGGTAAACACTGAAGCTTTCTTT.

This clone has just a few counts. The chain is built from TRBV30 and TRBJ1-5; TRBD1 agrees at 7 bases. V lost 2 bases, J lost 3 bases, and 4 bases stayed unmatched. This CDR3 has 14 residues. Germline V gives CDR1 GTSNPN, CDR2 SVGIG (reference sequence). CDR3 region: CAWSRGTDNQPQHF. The CDR3 bases are TGTGCCTGGAGTAGGGGGACAGACAATCAGCCCCAGCATTTT.

The chain employs TRBV5-1 and TRBJ2-7; 12 positions match TRBD2. With 1 base clipped from V and 7 bases from J, the junction kept 6 bases outside the gene matches. This CDR3 is 15 amino acids long. Germline CDR1 and CDR2: SGHRS and YFSETQ. CDR3 nucleotides: TGCGCCAGCAGCTTGCGCCTAGCGGGAGGGCAAGAGCAGTACTTC. Its protein is CASSLRLAGGQEQYF.

V usage is TRBV19 and J usage is TRBJ1-1; TRBD1 agrees at 7 bases. V was pared by 7 bases and J by 6 bases, with 14 bases of the junction left unmatched. The V gene's germline CDR1 is LNHDA and CDR2 SQIVND (reference sequence). The CDR3 totals 15 residues. The CDR3 bases are TGTGCCAGTATAAGGGGGCCAGGTCGGTATTCTGAAGCTTTCTTT. It specifies CASIRGPGRYSEAFF. The variable domain in full, with the rest retrieved from reference TRBV19 and TRBJ1-1, is DGGITQSPKYLFRKEGQNVTLSCEQNLNHDAMYWYRQDPGQGLRLIYYSQIVNDFQKGDIAEGYSVSREKKESFPLTVTSAQKNPTAFYLCASIRGPGRYSEAFFGQGTRLTVV.

This clone has only a few counts. This chain uses TRBV5-4 with TRBJ1-2; 8 bases fit TRBD1. This CDR3 has 13 residues. Trimming removed 4 bases from V and 7 bases from J; junction bases left unmatched: 6. In germline, CDR1 is SGHNT, CDR2 YYREEE (reference sequence). CDR3 sequence reads: CASSGDRGSGYTF. The CDR3 DNA is TGTGCCAGCAGCGGTGACAGGGGCTCTGGCTACACCTTC.

V is TRBV18 and J is TRBJ2-2; TRBD1 aligns across 11 bases. Germline trimming cut 3 bases from V and 6 bases from J; bases unmatched to any gene: 3. The CDR3 sequence is 15 residues long. Looked up from germline, CDR1 is KGHSH and CDR2 is LQKENI. CDR3 nucleotides: TGTGCCAGCTCACCGAGGGACAGGGGGGCCGGGGAGCTGTTTTTT. Its protein is CASSPRDRGAGELFF.

This sequence joins TRBV7-2 and TRBJ1-2; 7 nucleotides agree with TRBD1. This CDR3 region has 13 residues. Germline CDR1 is SGHTA and CDR2 is FQGNSA. V trimming: 1 base; J trimming: 8 bases; junction bases outside the gene matches: 4. In nucleotides, the CDR3 is TGTGCCAGCAGCTTAGAGGGGGCGCAGGGCTACACCTTC. This codes for CASSLEGAQGYTF.

The chain is built from TRBV11-2 and TRBJ2-1, with D possibly TRBD2 on 6 matching bases. Trimming took 4 bases from V and 9 from J, leaving 10 bases between them. Germline CDR1 and CDR2: SGHAT and FQNNGV. CDR3 length equals 12 residues. CDR3 region: CASSWGDSEQFF. The CDR3 DNA follows: TGTGCCAGCAGCTGGGGGGACTCTGAGCAGTTCTTC.

The chain employs TRBV29-1 and TRBJ2-1; D uncertain. V was cut by 4 bases and J by 7 bases, with 11 bases left in between. The CDR3 is 12 residues long. CDR1 SQVTM and CDR2 ANQGSEA come from the germline V gene. In nucleotides, the CDR3 is TGCAGCGTTGGCCCTCCTAGGAATGAGCAGTTCTTC. As protein: CSVGPPRNEQFF.

This clone has only a few counts. The chain couples TRBV27 to TRBJ2-7; D may be TRBD2 (6 bases). V was shortened by 6 bases and J by 10 bases, with 16 bases between the two germline ends. The germline gives CDR1 MNHEY, CDR2 SMNVEV (reference sequence). The CDR3 spans 12 residues. The CDR3 protein is CASSGTPGTQYF. CDR3 nucleotide sequence: TGTGCCAGCAGCGGGACTCCGGGAACACAGTACTTC.

This chain links TRBV6-5 with TRBJ2-2; TRBD1 is a possible D gene (7 bases). The CDR3 consists of 16 residues. Germline-derived CDR1 and CDR2 are MNHEY and SVGAGI. Deletions cut 3 bases from V and 4 bases from J, with 15 bases between. DNA of the CDR3: TGTGCCAGCAGTTATCAGACAGGGAGGAGCACCGGGGAGCTGTTTTTT. It encodes CASSYQTGRSTGELFF.

CDR3 in amino acids: CASSLYEGDSPLHF. For the CDR3, the DNA is TGTGCCAGCAGCTTATATGAGGGTGATTCACCCCTCCACTTT. The chain joins TRBV11-2 to TRBJ1-6, with unresolved D. The CDR3 consists of 14 residues. Trimming pared 2 bases from V and 8 bases from J, leaving 10 bases between. The germline V gene encodes CDR1 SGHAT and CDR2 FQNNGV.

This clone was counted only a few times. This rearrangement joins TRBV27 to TRBJ2-5; D possibly corresponds to TRBD2 (6 bases). Trimming pared 6 bases from V and 4 bases from J, leaving 9 bases between. The CDR3 runs to 12 residues. Looked up from germline, CDR1 is MNHEY and CDR2 is SMNVEV (reference sequence). The CDR3 sequence is CASSGGGETQYF. The CDR3 coding sequence is TGTGCCAGCAGCGGGGGTGGAGAGACCCAGTACTTC.

The chain has TRBV19 and TRBJ1-6, with D maybe TRBD1 (5 bases). Germline CDR1 LNHDA, CDR2 SQIVND (reference sequence). The CDR3 covers 15 residues. V lost 3 bases, J lost 6 bases, and 12 bases lay in between. CDR3 bases: TGTGCCAGTAGTATCGGGGGTAATCCTAATTCACCCCTCCACTTT. This sequence encodes CASSIGGNPNSPLHF.